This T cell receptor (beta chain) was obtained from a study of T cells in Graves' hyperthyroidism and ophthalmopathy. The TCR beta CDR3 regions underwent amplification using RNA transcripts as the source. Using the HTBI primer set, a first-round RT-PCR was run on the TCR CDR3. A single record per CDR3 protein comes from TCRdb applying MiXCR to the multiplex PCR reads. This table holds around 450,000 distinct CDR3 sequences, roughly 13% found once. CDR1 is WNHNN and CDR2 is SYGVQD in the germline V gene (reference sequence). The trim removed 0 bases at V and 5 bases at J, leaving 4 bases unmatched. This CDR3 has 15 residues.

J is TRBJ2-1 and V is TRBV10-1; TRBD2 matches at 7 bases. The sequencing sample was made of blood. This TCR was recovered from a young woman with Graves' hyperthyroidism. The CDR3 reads CASSESSSGNNEQFF. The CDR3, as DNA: TGCGCCAGCAGTGAGTCGTCTAGCGGAAACAATGAGCAGTTCTTC.